This T cell receptor beta chain was sequenced for a study of shared clonotypes between healthy human individuals. Study-level information: The cohort had two women and a few men, ages 18 to 49.

Details on this clone: Its cognate antigen is unknown.

General observations from the study: The study drew on few donors, limiting represented genetic and exposure-history diversity.

This CDR3 comprises 13 residues. Between the trimmed V and J ends, which lost 5 bases and 4 bases, there was a span of 11 bases. Germline values: CDR1 LNHNV, CDR2 YYDKDF (reference sequence). The data were produced by immunoSEQ multiplex PCR, yet TCRdb's version contains in-frame clones alone and is incomplete. The repertoire includes hundreds of thousands of clones, roughly 78% of them detected once, and 1.5% to 2% sits in the top ten. This clonotype was sampled from a woman in her 30s in good health. This rearrangement joins TRBV15 to TRBJ1-1, with no clear D. Material: memory CD4+ T cells sorted from blood. The subset was: CD45RA-negative fraction. The CDR3, as DNA: TGTGCCACCAGCTTACTGGTGAGCACTGAAGCTTTCTTT. Amino acid sequence: CATSLLVSTEAFF.